One sample yielded the 14 T cell receptor beta chains listed below, sequenced in a study of patients and donors after allogeneic stem cell transplantation. One entry per CDR3 protein results from TCRdb running MiXCR on the RT-PCR reads. The table shows fewer than 700 distinct CDR3 sequences, with about 2.5% occurring only once. Source material: blood, either unsorted or a sorted T cell fraction (not recorded which). These receptors all stem from a human donor who was either an allogeneic HSCT recipient or a stem cell or donor lymphocyte infusion donor (not recorded which). It is not recorded whose cells these are; they may come from a transplant donor.

By proportion, this clonotype is medium-sized. The chain carries TRBV7-3 and TRBJ2-5; no definite D call. CDR1 and CDR2 (germline): SGHTA, FQGTGA. The ends were cut back, 0 bases at V and 4 bases at J, with 12 bases in the middle. The CDR3 length is 15 residues. The CDR3 DNA is TGTGCCAGCAGCTTAACAGGTTTTCCTGCAGAGACCCAGTACTTC. Translated: CASSLTGFPAETQYF.

This clonotype rates as large. This rearrangement joins TRBV7-2 to TRBJ1-6; TRBD1 is a possible D gene (5 bases). Germline CDR1 and CDR2: SGHTA and FQGNSA. The V and J ends lost 1 base and 2 bases respectively, with 9 bases between them. The CDR3 is 16 residues long. As DNA, the CDR3 is TGTGCCAGCAGCTTAGGGGACGCTACCTATAATTCACCCCTCCACTTT. This sequence encodes CASSLGDATYNSPLHF.

Within the sample, this clonotype is medium-sized. This chain links TRBV5-1 with TRBJ1-5; D gene unclear. The CDR3 runs 14 residues. Germline V gene lookup returns CDR1 SGHRS and CDR2 YFSETQ. V was trimmed by 0 bases and J by 4 bases, leaving 8 bases between them. As DNA, the CDR3 is TGCGCCAGCAGCTTGGACAGCCCAAATCAGCCCCAGCATTTT. Protein product: CASSLDSPNQPQHF.

By sample fraction, this clonotype is medium-sized. The V gene is TRBV7-9, the J gene TRBJ2-2, with D possibly called TRBD1 or TRBD2 (5 bases each). This CDR3 spans 16 amino acids. V dropped 5 bases and J dropped 0 bases, with 13 bases sitting between them. CDR1 is SEHNR, CDR2 FQNEAQ, per germline (reference sequence). The CDR3 region has the DNA TGTGCCAGCAGCAAACCGGGACCCGCGAACACCGGGGAGCTGTTTTTT. Its protein is CASSKPGPANTGELFF.

Relative to its sample, this clonotype is large. The rearrangement uses TRBV6-5 and TRBJ2-3; D uncertain. CDR1 and CDR2 from the germline V gene are MNHEY and SVGAGI. V was pared by 4 bases and J by 5 bases, with 4 bases between. The CDR3 runs 11 residues. As DNA, the CDR3 is TGTGCCAGCAGTTTCGGAGATACGCAGTATTTT. This sequence encodes CASSFGDTQYF.

This clonotype occurred a few times. The genes are TRBV10-1 and TRBJ2-7, with 11 bases aligning to TRBD2. This CDR3 contains 13 residues. Germline assignment: CDR1 WNHNN and CDR2 SYGVQD (reference sequence). V lost 5 bases, J lost 6 bases, and 3 bases stayed unmatched. The CDR3 bases are TGCGCCAGCAGTTTAGGGACTAGCGGCGAGCAGTACTTC. This gives the protein CASSLGTSGEQYF.

This clonotype is categorized as medium-sized. The chain joins TRBV29-1 to TRBJ2-4; D may be TRBD2 (6 bases). The CDR3 spans 17 residues. V lost 5 bases and J lost 1, with 21 bases in between. CDR1 and CDR2 (germline): SQVTM, ANQGSEA. CDR3 DNA: TGCAGCGTTTTAAGTGGGCGAGGAGGGTTGGCCAAAAACATTCAGTACTTC. Translation: CSVLSGRGGLAKNIQYF.

By proportion, this clonotype is large. The rearrangement uses TRBV9 and TRBJ2-7; 9 positions agree with TRBD2. Per the germline V gene, CDR1 is SGDLS and CDR2 is YYNGEE. The CDR3 has 15 amino acids. Losses at the gene ends were 3 bases for V and 2 bases for J; bases not matched to a gene: 6. This CDR3 reads CASSATSGYTYEQYF. The CDR3 bases are TGTGCCAGCAGCGCTACTAGCGGGTATACCTACGAGCAGTACTTC.

By its share, this clonotype is large (0.1 to 1%). V is TRBV29-1 and J is TRBJ2-5; the match to TRBD2 covers 9 bases. J gave up 4 bases and V 1 base, and 10 bases lay outside the gene matches. The V gene's germline CDR1 is SQVTM and CDR2 ANQGSEA. This CDR3 region has 16 residues. DNA for the CDR3: TGCAGCGTTGAAGTCGGAAGCGGGAGGTTCTCAGAGACCCAGTACTTC. This codes for CSVEVGSGRFSETQYF. The whole variable domain, filled in from reference TRBV29-1 and TRBJ2-5, reads SAVISQKPSRDICQRGTSLTIQCQVDSQVTMMFWYRQQPGQSLTLIATANQGSEATYESGFVIDKFPISRPNLTFSTLTVSNMSPEDSSIYLCSVEVGSGRFSETQYFGPGTRLLVL.

This clonotype ranks as medium-sized. The CDR3 reads CASYQAGVGDEQYF. The CDR3, as DNA: TGTGCCAGCTACCAAGCGGGAGTTGGAGACGAGCAGTACTTC. This chain uses TRBV10-3 with TRBJ2-7, with 8 positions matching TRBD2. The CDR3 spans 14 residues. With V trimmed by 10 bases and J by 5 bases, 13 bases remained unmatched. Germline values: CDR1 ENHRY, CDR2 SYGVKD.

In its sample, this clonotype ranks as large. This chain connects TRBV14 to TRBJ2-7; no reliable D call. Germline V gene lookup returns CDR1 SGHDN and CDR2 FVKESK. The CDR3 has 17 residues. V was shortened by 0 bases and J by 0 bases, with 15 bases between the two germline ends. CDR3 region: CASSQDPRTGLSYEQYF. The CDR3 DNA is TGTGCCAGCAGCCAAGATCCCCGAACGGGCCTCTCCTACGAGCAGTACTTC.

This clonotype is labeled as medium-sized. The chain employs TRBV6-4 and TRBJ2-6; 11 nucleotides align to TRBD2. Germline lookup yields CDR1 MRHNA and CDR2 SNTAGT. V was pared by 8 bases and J by 0 bases, with 6 bases of the junction left unmatched. There are 17 residues in the CDR3. CDR3 DNA sequence: TGTGCCAGCGGAACCGGGACTAGCGGCTCTGGGGCCAACGTCCTGACTTTC. This gives the protein CASGTGTSGSGANVLTF.

In its sample, this clonotype was seen a few times. The chain has TRBV4-1 and TRBJ1-2, with 8 nucleotides matching TRBD1. V trimming: 2 bases; J trimming: 6 bases; junction bases outside the gene matches: 11. This CDR3 comprises 16 residues. Germline V CDR1 and CDR2: MGHRA, YSYEKL. CDR3 residues: CASSQSIRAGGDGYTF. The CDR3 DNA is TGCGCCAGCAGCCAATCGATCCGGGCAGGGGGCGATGGCTACACCTTC.

This clonotype rates as medium-sized. This chain uses TRBV12-2 with TRBJ2-1. TRBV12-2 is flagged as a pseudogene. The CDR3 covers 15 residues. The CDR3 sequence is CASRDHPDRCNEQFF. CDR3 DNA sequence: TGTGCAAGTCGCGACCACCCAGATAGGTGCAATGAGCAGTTCTTC.